One sample yielded the 29 T cell receptor beta chains listed below, sequenced in a study of T cells of healthy individuals. TCRdb fed the 5' RACE reads into MiXCR, producing one record per CDR3 protein. The sample records about 41,000 distinct CDR3 sequences, more than 4.5% being singletons. These TCRs come from a human donor in good health.

The sample holds many counts of this clonotype. CDR3 region: CASRSRDRDHSGANVLTF. The CDR3 DNA reads TGTGCCAGCAGATCCCGGGACAGGGATCACTCTGGGGCCAACGTCCTGACTTTC. V is TRBV27 and J is TRBJ2-6, with TRBD1 matching over 9 bases. Germline CDR1 MNHEY, CDR2 SMNVEV (reference sequence). The V segment lost 6 bases and the J segment 0 bases; nucleotides outside the gene matches: 9. The CDR3 has 18 amino acids.

This clonotype has at least ten counts. The chain carries TRBV19 and TRBJ2-1, with no clear D. This CDR3 has 13 residues. V was pared by 5 bases and J by 8 bases, with 13 bases between. Germline CDR1 and CDR2: LNHDA and SQIVND (reference sequence). CDR3 protein: CASSPRAMDEQFF. The CDR3 region has the DNA TGTGCCAGTAGTCCCCGGGCCATGGATGAGCAGTTCTTC.

Worth noting for this clonotype: A read error is possible here, since a much larger clone lies one base away. This is likely a read error, given that the CDR3 carries no conserved phenylalanine or tryptophan at its end. This rearrangement joins TRBV18 to TRBJ2-7, with 7 bases fitting TRBD1. The V and J ends lost 5 bases and 6 bases, in that order; junction bases with no gene match: 10. This CDR3 has 14 amino acids. The germline CDR1 and CDR2 sequences are KGHSH and LQKENI. The CDR3 is CASSSRGQSVEQYL. The CDR3 DNA sequence: TGTGCCAGCTCATCTCGGGGACAGTCGGTCGAGCAGTACCTC.

At least ten counts were recorded for this clonotype. The chain uses TRBV6-2 or TRBV6-3 and TRBJ2-3; 10 nucleotides align to TRBD2. V gave up 2 bases and J gave up 8 bases; unmatched junction bases: 13. Germline loops: CDR1 MNHEY, CDR2 SVGEGT. There are 17 residues in the CDR3. Written as DNA, the CDR3 is TGTGCCAGCAGTTACATCAGGACTAGCGGTGCGGGGCGTACGCAGTATTTT. It encodes CASSYIRTSGAGRTQYF.

This clonotype was observed at least ten times. The CDR3 nucleotides are TGTGCCAGCAGTACGACAGGGGGCACAGATACGCAGTATTTT. It specifies CASSTTGGTDTQYF. The rearrangement joins TRBV12-3 or TRBV12-4 to TRBJ2-3; 8 bases line up with TRBD1. This CDR3 comprises 14 residues. Unmatched junction bases numbered 2, after V lost 5 bases and J lost 1 base.

There are a few counts of this clonotype. V is TRBV29-1 and J is TRBJ2-3, with D tentatively TRBD2 (6 bases). The germline V and J ends were trimmed by 4 bases and 3 bases, with 11 bases remaining between them. This CDR3 is built from 13 residues. CDR1 is SQVTM and CDR2 is ANQGSEA in the germline V gene. The CDR3 bases are TGCAGCGTTGGGTCGGGAGCGACAGATACGCAGTATTTT. Translation gives CSVGSGATDTQYF.

This clonotype was detected ten times or more. The V gene is TRBV5-1, the J gene TRBJ2-5; D is unresolved. Trimming took off 5 bases at V and 7 bases at J, with 15 bases between the two ends. The germline V gene has CDR1 SGHRS and CDR2 YFSETQ. The CDR3 runs to 13 residues. The CDR3 DNA follows: TGCGCCAGCAGGAACGGTAGTCCCGGGACCCAGTACTTC. Translating it yields CASRNGSPGTQYF. Full variable domain (rest looked up from reference TRBV5-1 and TRBJ2-5): KAGVTQTPRYLIKTRGQQVTLSCSPISGHRSVSWYQQTPGQGLQFLFEYFSETQRNKGNFPGRFSGRQFSNSRSEMNVSTLELGDSALYLCASRNGSPGTQYFGPGTRLLVL.

Many counts were recorded for this clonotype. The CDR3 is CASSRIGTVYNSPLHF. For the CDR3, the DNA is TGTGCCAGCTCGCGTATCGGGACAGTTTATAATTCACCCCTCCACTTT. V is TRBV6-1 and J is TRBJ1-6; 7 bases align to TRBD1. The CDR3 consists of 16 residues. J gave up 4 bases and V 8 bases, and 11 bases lay outside the gene matches. The germline V gene has CDR1 MNHNS and CDR2 SASEGT.

This clonotype was observed a few times. V usage is TRBV5-1 and J usage is TRBJ1-6, with 9 bases lining up with TRBD1. The CDR3 loop spans 17 amino acids. CDR1 and CDR2 (germline): SGHRS, YFSETQ. Trimming cost V 0 bases and J 0 bases; bases outside gene matches: 1. CDR3 residues: CASSLEGQGSYNSPLHF. CDR3 coding DNA: TGCGCCAGCAGCTTGGAGGGACAGGGCTCCTATAATTCACCCCTCCACTTT.

This clonotype was seen at least ten times. This chain connects TRBV27 to TRBJ2-1; a possible D gene is TRBD2 (5 bases). CDR1 and CDR2 from the germline V gene are MNHEY and SMNVEV (reference sequence). Trimming removed 6 bases at V and 3 bases at J, with 9 bases between. The CDR3 loop spans 13 amino acids. The CDR3 DNA follows: TGTGCCAGCAGCGAACTAGTCTACAATGAGCAGTTCTTC. As protein: CASSELVYNEQFF.

V gene TRBV2 combines with J gene TRBJ1-6; D gene uncertain. The CDR3 length is 16 residues. The germline V and J ends were trimmed by 8 bases and 3 bases, with 17 bases remaining between them. CDR1 is SNHLY and CDR2 is FYNNEI in the germline V gene. This CDR3 is CASLITPSGYNSPLHF. CDR3 sequence (DNA): TGTGCCAGCCTCATCACCCCCTCAGGCTATAATTCACCCCTCCACTTT.

At least ten counts were recorded for this clonotype. The J gene is TRBJ1-5, the V gene TRBV12-3 or TRBV12-4; 7 positions match TRBD1. The CDR3 has 14 amino acids. V was clipped by 9 bases and J by 4 bases; unmatched bases: 9. CDR3 DNA sequence: TGTGCCAGTTCAAGAGGGACAGCTAATCAGCCCCAGCATTTT. Amino acids: CASSRGTANQPQHF.

The gene calls are TRBV6-2 or TRBV6-3 and TRBJ2-2; the match to TRBD1 covers 11 bases. Germline V gene data show CDR1 as MNHEY and CDR2 as SVGEGT. The CDR3 sequence is 16 residues long. Germline trimming cut 5 bases from V and 3 bases from J; bases unmatched to any gene: 5. CDR3 residues: CASSPPDRGHTGELFF. The CDR3 coding sequence is TGTGCCAGCAGTCCCCCGGACAGGGGGCACACCGGGGAGCTGTTTTTT.

This clonotype is medium-sized within its sample. The chain recombines TRBV6-5 with TRBJ1-1; maybe TRBD1 (6 bases). The CDR3 spans 14 residues. The V gene's germline CDR1 is MNHEY and CDR2 SVGAGI. Trimming pared 2 bases from V and 0 bases from J, leaving 7 bases between. CDR3 nucleotide sequence: TGTGCCAGCAGTTACGACAGGATGAACACTGAAGCTTTCTTT. It yields the protein CASSYDRMNTEAFF.

In its sample, this clonotype was seen a few times. The chain uses TRBV5-1 and TRBJ2-3; possible D gene TRBD2, 5 bases. This CDR3 has 12 residues. Trimming took off 4 bases at V and 3 bases at J, with 6 bases between the two ends. In germline, CDR1 is SGHRS, CDR2 YFSETQ. The CDR3 sequence: CASSEGTDTQYF. The CDR3 coding sequence is TGCGCCAGCAGCGAGGGAACAGATACGCAGTATTTT.

In its sample, this clonotype was seen a few times. The rearrangement uses TRBV3-1 and TRBJ2-5; D possibly corresponds to TRBD2 (5 bases). The CDR3 extends over 16 amino acids. CDR1 and CDR2 (germline): LGHDT, YNNKEL (reference sequence). Trimming cost V 6 bases and J 1 base, with 18 bases left between them. CDR3 sequence (DNA): TGTGCCAGCAGTCAACTTAGGACTTCTCCCCAAGAGACCCAGTACTTC. Protein sequence: CASSQLRTSPQETQYF.

Concerning this clonotype: It is likely a read error, because the conserved phenylalanine at the end of the CDR3 is missing. V is TRBV11-2 and J is TRBJ1-1; D gene uncertain. This CDR3 region has 13 residues. Germline V gene sequence: CDR1 SGHAT, CDR2 FQNNGV. V lost 5 bases and J 2 bases, leaving 9 bases between the germline ends. The CDR3 here is CASSKTGNTEAFL. The CDR3 DNA sequence: TGTGCCAGCAGCAAGACGGGCAACACTGAAGCTTTCCTT.

This clonotype turned up a few times. J is TRBJ1-1 and V is TRBV20-1; no firm D call. Germline lookup yields CDR1 DFQATT and CDR2 SNEGSKA (reference sequence). This CDR3 is built from 15 residues. V was shortened by 2 bases and J by 1 base, with 14 bases between the two germline ends. The CDR3 coding sequence is TGCAGTGCTAGAACCCTCATGGAACCGAACACTGAAGCTTTCTTT. As protein: CSARTLMEPNTEAFF.

This clonotype was seen only a few times. J is TRBJ1-5 and V is TRBV6-1, with 8 bases fitting TRBD1. The CDR3 spans 15 residues. The germline CDR1 and CDR2 sequences are MNHNS and SASEGT. Trimming took 7 bases from V and 4 from J; bases not matched to a gene: 9. The CDR3 DNA follows: TGTGCCAGCATCCAGGACAGGGCGTATAATCAGCCCCAGCATTTT. Residues: CASIQDRAYNQPQHF.

This clonotype was recorded at least ten times. J is TRBJ2-1 and V is TRBV7-6; 14 bases are shared with TRBD2. Trimming removed 5 bases from V and 10 bases from J; junction bases left unmatched: 10. Per germline, CDR1 SGHVS and CDR2 FNYEAQ. CDR3 length: 16 residues. CDR3 amino acids: CASSPSRTSGRTEQFF. Here the CDR3 DNA reads TGTGCCAGCAGCCCGTCTCGGACTAGCGGGAGGACAGAGCAGTTCTTC. Complete variable domain (other parts from reference TRBV7-6 and TRBJ2-1): GAGVSQSPRYKVTKRGQDVALRCDPISGHVSLYWYRQALGQGPEFLTYFNYEAQQDKSGLPNDRFSAERPEGSISTLTIQRTEQRDSAMYRCASSPSRTSGRTEQFFGPGTRLTVL.

Many counts were recorded for this clonotype. The chain links TRBV3-1 to TRBJ1-1; D perhaps matches TRBD1 (6 bases). In germline, CDR1 is LGHDT, CDR2 YNNKEL (reference sequence). Trimming removed 1 base at V and 12 bases at J, with 21 bases between. This CDR3 is 15 amino acids long. This CDR3 reads CASSQGLGGRGATFF. The CDR3 DNA follows: TGTGCCAGCAGCCAAGGTCTCGGTGGCAGGGGTGCAACTTTCTTT.

This clonotype was seen many times. The chain uses TRBV29-1 and TRBJ2-1; maybe TRBD2 (7 bases). Germline V gene sequence: CDR1 SQVTM, CDR2 ANQGSEA. The CDR3 contains 15 residues. Trimming left V 7 bases short and J 0 bases short, with 16 bases between. Written as DNA, the CDR3 is TGCAGCGCCCGGGGGCGGGGGAGCTCCTACAATGAGCAGTTCTTC. This translates into CSARGRGSSYNEQFF.

This clonotype has at least ten counts. The rearrangement links TRBV5-1 to TRBJ2-1, with D possibly TRBD1 on 6 matching bases. CDR1 and CDR2 from the germline V gene are SGHRS and YFSETQ. This CDR3 has 16 amino acids. Deletions cut 4 bases from V and 0 bases from J, with 14 bases between. Here the CDR3 reads CASSALSRGSYNEQFF. The CDR3 nucleotides read TGCGCCAGCAGCGCCCTATCCAGGGGCTCCTACAATGAGCAGTTCTTC. The full variable domain, in which reference TRBV5-1 and TRBJ2-1 provide the parts outside the CDR3, is KAGVTQTPRYLIKTRGQQVTLSCSPISGHRSVSWYQQTPGQGLQFLFEYFSETQRNKGNFPGRFSGRQFSNSRSEMNVSTLELGDSALYLCASSALSRGSYNEQFFGPGTRLTVL.

By sample share, this clonotype is medium-sized. The J gene is TRBJ2-3, the V gene TRBV4-2; the match to TRBD2 covers 14 bases. Germline V gene lookup returns CDR1 LGHNA and CDR2 YNFKEQ. V gave up 1 base and J gave up 0 bases; unmatched junction bases: 3. The CDR3 length is 18 residues. The DNA of the CDR3 is TGTGCCAGCAGCCAAGGACTAGCGGGGGGGCCGAGCACAGATACGCAGTATTTT. This translates into CASSQGLAGGPSTDTQYF.

Many counts were recorded for this clonotype. The V and J genes are TRBV29-1 and TRBJ2-2; D not certain. V was trimmed by 3 bases and J by 1 base, leaving 3 bases between them. The CDR3 length is 12 residues. Per germline, CDR1 SQVTM and CDR2 ANQGSEA. The CDR3 loop is CSVELNTGELFF. The CDR3 DNA is TGCAGCGTTGAGCTGAACACCGGGGAGCTGTTTTTT.

This clonotype was recorded many times. The chain combines TRBV19 with TRBJ2-3, with D uncertain. Germline-derived CDR1 and CDR2 are LNHDA and SQIVND (reference sequence). Deletions cut 2 bases from V and 2 bases from J, with 8 bases between. The CDR3 is 14 amino acids. The CDR3 is CASSIRGSTDTQYF. In DNA form, the CDR3 reads TGTGCCAGTAGTATACGTGGCTCCACAGATACGCAGTATTTT.

This clonotype has a count of ten or more. J is TRBJ2-3 and V is TRBV6-6; D possibly matches TRBD1 or TRBD2 (6 bases each). Germline CDR1 and CDR2: MNHNY and SVGAGI (reference sequence). Trimming shortened V by 11 bases and J by 2 bases, and 14 bases separated the two germline ends. The CDR3 totals 13 residues. The CDR3 loop reads CAGGGELTDTQYF. In nucleotides, the CDR3 is TGTGCCGGAGGGGGTGAACTCACAGATACGCAGTATTTT.

This clonotype was counted between two and nine times. The V and J genes are TRBV6-2 or TRBV6-3 and TRBJ1-1; TRBD1 is a possible D gene (6 bases). The length of the CDR3 is 14 residues. The ends were cut back, 7 bases at V and 3 bases at J, with 15 bases in the middle. The germline V gene has CDR1 MNHEY and CDR2 SVGEGT. This chain's CDR3 is CASIDQGTHTEAFF. The CDR3 coding sequence is TGTGCCAGCATCGATCAGGGGACCCACACTGAAGCTTTCTTT.

The chain links TRBV6-6 to TRBJ2-3; 12 positions match TRBD2. From germline, CDR1 is MNHNY and CDR2 SVGAGI (reference sequence). Losses at the gene ends were 2 bases for V and 1 base for J; bases not matched to a gene: 4. CDR3 length equals 17 residues. The CDR3 DNA follows: TGTGCCAGCAGTTACCCCGGGACTAGCGGGCGCACAGATACGCAGTATTTT. This encodes CASSYPGTSGRTDTQYF.